This TCR beta chain was sequenced during a study of CD8+CD57+ T cells in acquired aplastic anemia. Across the study: DNA recovered from sorted CD4+ and CD8+ cells had a mean of approximately 3.5 ug. Mean read depth for CD4+ cells from healthy donors was 9.5 million to 13 million. Study observations and caveats: In common between the patients and the controls were some 28 CD8+ CDR3 sequences.

Germline CDR1 and CDR2: LNHNV and YYDKDF (reference sequence). This CDR3 has 16 residues. V lost 0 bases to trimming and J lost 6 bases, with 17 bases between them. Genomic DNA acted as the template from which TCR beta VDJ combination and CDR3 sequence profiling were carried out. TCRdb fed the reads into MiXCR, producing one record per CDR3 protein. This sample carries around 50,000 distinct CDR3 sequences, approximately 78% of them seen once, and the ten largest clones take under 40%. Note on this clonotype: The target antigen is unknown.

Sequenced sample: sorted CD4+, CD8+, or CD8+CD57+ T cells (not recorded which) from PBMCs. The receptor comes from a human donor in good health, serving as a control. The V gene is TRBV15, the J gene TRBJ1-2; no clear D gene. DNA for the CDR3: TGTGCCACCAGCAGAGAGGAACCGGGGATCGTGCATGGCTACACCTTC. It translates to CATSREEPGIVHGYTF.